This T cell receptor beta chain was sequenced for a study of CD8 T cells in Susac syndrome. CDR3 length: 15 residues. Germline CDR1 reads SGHTA; CDR2 reads FQGTGA. Trimming removed 2 bases from V and 10 bases from J, with 15 bases in between. An input of 0.5 to 1 ug of RNA was subjected to reverse transcription using random hexamers. TCRdb redid the calling of the immunoSEQ multiplex PCR reads with MiXCR, one entry per CDR3 protein. The table shows a few hundred thousand distinct CDR3 sequences, with approximately 94% occurring only once. The sample consisted of CD4+ T cells from PBMCs. The chain joins TRBV7-3 to TRBJ1-6; no clear D gene. This clonotype was sampled from a human donor with Susac syndrome. The CDR3 nucleotides are TGTGCCAGCAGCTTAGCCCCCGGGTCAGGATCACCCCTCCACTTT. Translated, it gives CASSLAPGSGSPLHF.